These T cell receptor beta chains were read from a single sample in a study of T cells in Graves' hyperthyroidism and ophthalmopathy. MiXCR was run by TCRdb on the multiplex PCR reads, yielding one entry per CDR3 protein. The data hold a few hundred thousand distinct CDR3 sequences, with around 20% observed a single time. The sample was blood. The receptors originated from a man aged 18-30 years with Graves' ophthalmopathy. The CDR3 runs from the conserved cysteine through the conserved F or W. Each record gives: clone size, V gene, D gene, CDR3 length, J gene, CDR3 DNA, CDR3 protein. D genes are given only for firm matches. For some rows the clone size is stated as once, few or many, or as a class when expanded; others skip it.

NA	TRBV19	NA	15	TRBJ1-5	TGTGCCAGTACCCCGCAGGCGGGGTTCGGGCAGCCCCAGCATTTT	CASTPQAGFGQPQHF
few	TRBV4-1	NA	17	TRBJ1-5	TGCGCCAGCAGCCGCAGGTGGCAGGGTGAGAGCAATCAGCCCCAGCATTTT	CASSRRWQGESNQPQHF
few	TRBV9	TRBD2	14	TRBJ2-2	TGTGCCAGCAGCGTAGTCGGCGGGGGAGGGGAGCTGTTTTTT	CASSVVGGGGELFF
many	TRBV7-9	NA	15	TRBJ1-1	TGTGCCAGCAGCTTAGTTATGGGACCGAACACTGAAGCTTTCTTT	CASSLVMGPNTEAFF
NA	TRBV15	NA	14	TRBJ2-7	TGTGCCACCAGCCCCCGGGACGGCCGGGACGAGCAGTACTTC	CATSPRDGRDEQYF
many	TRBV7-2	TRBD1	15	TRBJ1-2	TGTGCCAGCAGCTTAGCGACTCGGACAGGCTATGGCTACACCTTC	CASSLATRTGYGYTF
NA	TRBV11-2	NA	18	TRBJ1-5	TGTGCCAGCAGCCCAGGACCCACCCAGATTGGGGGCAATCAGCCCCAGCATTTT	CASSPGPTQIGGNQPQHF
many	TRBV15	NA	15	TRBJ2-7	TGTGCCACCAGCAGAACCCTAGGGCCCTCCTACGAGCAGTACTTC	CATSRTLGPSYEQYF
many	TRBV11-2	TRBD1	15	TRBJ1-1	TGTGCCAGCAGCACCACCGCCGGGGTCCAGGGGGGAGCTTTCTTT	CASSTTAGVQGGAFF
few	TRBV6-1	NA	10	TRBJ2-1	TGTGCCAGCAGTGACGGTGAGCAGTTCTTC	CASSDGEQFF
NA	TRBV28	TRBD1	13	TRBJ2-7	TGTGCCAGCAGGAAACTGACAGGGGGCGAGCAGTACTTC	CASRKLTGGEQYF
many	TRBV28	TRBD1	15	TRBJ1-6	TGTGCCAGCAGTCCCCCCCTGACAGGGAGTTCACCCCTCCACTTT	CASSPPLTGSSPLHF
many	TRBV18	TRBD1	15	TRBJ1-5	TGTGCCAGCTCACCGACGGGACAGAAAAATCAGCCCCAGCATTTT	CASSPTGQKNQPQHF
NA	TRBV18	TRBD2	16	TRBJ2-7	TGTGCCAGCTCACCCAACTCCGGGACTAGCTCCTACGAGCAGTACTTC	CASSPNSGTSSYEQYF
many	TRBV12-3/TRBV12-4	NA	12	TRBJ2-2	TGTGCCAGCAGGCAGGGTACCGGGGAGCTGTTTTTT	CASRQGTGELFF
few	TRBV20-1	NA	13	TRBJ1-2	TGCAGTGCTATTTTCAGGGATTCCCTTGGCTACACCTTC	CSAIFRDSLGYTF
NA	TRBV29-1	TRBD1	16	TRBJ2-5	TGCAGCGTTGGGCCCCAGGACAGGCATATCGGGGAGACCCAGTACTTC	CSVGPQDRHIGETQYF
many	TRBV20-1	NA	13	TRBJ1-1	TGCAGCGTCTTTGGGGAGGGGGACACTGAAGCTTTCTTT	CSVFGEGDTEAFF
many	TRBV3-1	NA	16	TRBJ2-2	TGTGCCAGCAGCCCATGGACAGCGACCAACACCGGGGAGCTGTTTTTT	CASSPWTATNTGELFF
many	TRBV6-6	TRBD1	17	TRBJ1-1	TGTGCCAGCAGTTACTCCTCGCAGGGGGCGCTGGGCACTGAAGCTTTCTTT	CASSYSSQGALGTEAFF
many	TRBV12-3/TRBV12-4	TRBD1	13	TRBJ1-1	TGTGCCAGCAGTTCCTACCGACAGGGAGAAGCTTTCTTT	CASSSYRQGEAFF
many	TRBV7-9	TRBD1	13	TRBJ1-2	TGTGCCAGCAGCCCGCGGACAGGGACAGGCTACACCTTC	CASSPRTGTGYTF